This T cell receptor (beta chain) emerged from a study of T-cell reconstitution after alpha-beta-depleted transplantation in children. Library preparation (for TCRbeta) was performed with unique molecular identifiers. TCRdb analysed the PCR reads with MiXCR anew, one entry per CDR3 protein. Of roughly 500,000 distinct CDR3 sequences in the sample, 10% were seen once. Germline V gene lookup returns CDR1 LGHDT and CDR2 YNNKEL (reference sequence). CDR3 length: 19 residues. Study findings and constraints: At day 60, the high TCRbeta diversity found in some patients originated from recipient T cells and thymic progenitors that had survived. It was reported that alpha-beta T cells came from several hundred expanded graft clones (about two months after transplant).

On this clonotype: What it binds is not known. A much larger clone is a single base away; this may be a read error.

The sample in question was PBMCs, obtained before TCRalphabeta/CD19-depleted stem cell transplant. The chain combines TRBV3-1 with TRBJ2-3; 11 bases agree with TRBD2. This receptor was obtained from a child aged 2-15 years with inherited bone marrow failure, due to receive a stem cell transplant. CDR3: CASRQDVSSGRTNSDTQYF. The CDR3 coding sequence is TGTGCCAGCAGACAAGATGTGTCTAGCGGGAGGACCAACTCGGATACGCAGTATTTT.